The 26 T cell receptor beta chains in this list originate from one sample, sequenced in a study of blood T cell repertoires in COVID-19. Profiled with immunoSEQ multiplex PCR; TCRdb holds only in-frame clones, not every one. The sample gives over 150,000 clones, roughly 83% of which show up once; 6% to 7% is in the top ten. The sequencing input was peripheral blood. The origin of the receptors is a woman between 40 and 50 years old with COVID-19, enrolled during active disease.

The V call is TRBV20-1, the J call TRBJ2-2; perhaps TRBD2 as D (5 bases). Trimming removed 3 bases at V and 6 bases at J, with 11 bases between. CDR3 length equals 13 residues. Germline lookup yields CDR1 DFQATT and CDR2 SNEGSKA (reference sequence). The CDR3 loop is CSASVMEAGELFF. The CDR3 region has the DNA TGCAGTGCTAGTGTAATGGAGGCCGGGGAGCTGTTTTTT.

CDR3 residues: CASSYSGAAEQYF. Here the CDR3 DNA reads TGTGCCAGCAGTTACTCGGGGGCTGCCGAGCAGTACTTC. This sequence joins TRBV6-5 and TRBJ2-7; perhaps TRBD1 as D (6 bases). V gave up 0 bases and J gave up 6 bases, with 9 bases separating them. Germline lookup yields CDR1 MNHEY and CDR2 SVGAGI. This CDR3 comprises 13 residues.

The J gene is TRBJ1-1, the V gene TRBV6-5; TRBD1 aligns across 10 bases. Trimming removed 8 bases from V and 4 bases from J; junction bases left unmatched: 7. Germline V gene data show CDR1 as MNHEY and CDR2 as SVGAGI. The CDR3 sequence is 14 residues long. In nucleotides, the CDR3 is TGTGCCAGCGCGGACAGGGGGGCGGTCACTGAAGCTTTCTTT. This codes for CASADRGAVTEAFF.

V gene TRBV6-5 combines with J gene TRBJ1-2, with D unresolved. CDR1 and CDR2 (germline): MNHEY, SVGAGI. The CDR3 contains 14 residues. Trimming took off 0 bases at V and 4 bases at J, with 9 bases between the two ends. CDR3 in DNA: TGTGCCAGCAGTTACTCAAGGGAGGGCTATGGCTACACCTTC. It yields the protein CASSYSREGYGYTF.

This clone was counted only a few times. At one of its ends the junction is not consistent with the germline gene, which may arise from a read error. The chain is built from TRBV10-2 and TRBJ2-7, with TRBD1 identical over 8 bases. The CDR3 covers 11 residues. Germline CDR1 is WSHSY and CDR2 is SAAADI. The CDR3 loop reads CAILFGTGYLF. The CDR3 DNA follows: TGCGCCATCTTATTCGGGACAGGTTATCTCTTC.

A few counts support this clone. The chain joins TRBV5-6 to TRBJ1-1; perhaps TRBD1 as D (6 bases). CDR3 length equals 15 residues. V was shortened by 0 bases and J by 1 base, with 10 bases between the two germline ends. In germline, CDR1 is SGHDT, CDR2 YYEEEE. DNA for the CDR3: TGTGCCAGCAGCTTGGCCTTAGGGGGGAACACTGAAGCTTTCTTT. Translated, it gives CASSLALGGNTEAFF. Together with reference TRBV5-6 and TRBJ1-1, the CDR3 gives the full variable domain: DAGVTQSPTHLIKTRGQQVTLRCSPKSGHDTVSWYQQALGQGPQFIFQYYEEEERQRGNFPDRFSGHQFPNYSSELNVNALLLGDSALYLCASSLALGGNTEAFFGQGTRLTVV.

The V gene is TRBV9, the J gene TRBJ2-3, with D maybe TRBD1 (7 bases). V lost 4 bases, J lost 2 bases, and 23 bases lay in between. In germline, CDR1 is SGDLS, CDR2 YYNGEE. CDR3 length equals 18 residues. The CDR3: CASSPRGGGYPNTDTQYF. In nucleotides, the CDR3 is TGTGCCAGCAGCCCCCGAGGAGGGGGCTACCCGAACACAGATACGCAGTATTTT.

The chain employs TRBV7-9 and TRBJ2-5, with TRBD2 matching over 7 bases. The CDR3 extends over 14 amino acids. V lost 5 bases and J lost 7; bases outside the gene matches: 10. Germline V gene sequence: CDR1 SEHNR, CDR2 FQNEAQ (reference sequence). This CDR3 reads CASSTPGLVGTQYF. The CDR3 coding sequence is TGTGCCAGCAGCACCCCCGGACTAGTTGGGACCCAGTACTTC.

V is TRBV7-2 and J is TRBJ2-2; TRBD1 matches at 7 bases. V was clipped by 4 bases and J by 2 bases; unmatched bases: 10. Per the germline V gene, CDR1 is SGHTA and CDR2 is FQGNSA. The CDR3 sequence is 17 residues long. The CDR3 nucleotides are TGTGCCAGCAGCTCTATCGGACAGGTTTCTAACACCGGGGAGCTGTTTTTT. Translated: CASSSIGQVSNTGELFF.

This chain connects TRBV9 to TRBJ1-2, with D possibly being TRBD1 (6 bases). The CDR3 has 15 amino acids. With 0 bases removed from V and 7 bases from J, the gap between germline ends came to 16 bases. Looked up from germline, CDR1 is SGDLS and CDR2 is YYNGEE. The CDR3 region has the DNA TGTGCCAGCAGCGTAGAGCGGGGGCGTAGAGCTGGCTACACCTTC. Amino acid sequence: CASSVERGRRAGYTF.

The count of this clone is one. This chain connects TRBV19 to TRBJ1-1; D possibly corresponds to TRBD1 (5 bases). Trimming stripped 6 bases from V and 5 bases from J, with 19 bases between. The CDR3 consists of 15 residues. Germline CDR1 LNHDA, CDR2 SQIVND (reference sequence). The CDR3 loop is CASRDFKRGETEAFF. The CDR3 region has the DNA TGTGCCAGTAGGGATTTTAAAAGGGGCGAAACTGAAGCTTTCTTT. The full variable domain, in which reference TRBV19 and TRBJ1-1 provide the parts outside the CDR3, is DGGITQSPKYLFRKEGQNVTLSCEQNLNHDAMYWYRQDPGQGLRLIYYSQIVNDFQKGDIAEGYSVSREKKESFPLTVTSAQKNPTAFYLCASRDFKRGETEAFFGQGTRLTVV.

The chain links TRBV19 to TRBJ2-3; 11 nucleotides line up with TRBD1. There are 15 residues in the CDR3. Germline trimming cut 3 bases from V and 4 bases from J; bases unmatched to any gene: 3. In germline, CDR1 is LNHDA, CDR2 SQIVND (reference sequence). Here the CDR3 reads CASSIGQGASDTQYF. The CDR3 coding sequence is TGTGCCAGTAGTATTGGACAGGGGGCGTCAGATACGCAGTATTTT. Full variable domain (outside the CDR3, taken from reference TRBV19 and TRBJ2-3): DGGITQSPKYLFRKEGQNVTLSCEQNLNHDAMYWYRQDPGQGLRLIYYSQIVNDFQKGDIAEGYSVSREKKESFPLTVTSAQKNPTAFYLCASSIGQGASDTQYFGPGTRLTVL.

The chain combines TRBV28 with TRBJ2-3, with 7 nucleotides matching TRBD2. The germline V gene has CDR1 MDHEN and CDR2 SYDVKM. V was clipped by 3 bases and J by 0 bases; unmatched bases: 6. The CDR3 loop spans 16 amino acids. CDR3 residues: CASSFSAGESTDTQYF. In DNA form, the CDR3 reads TGTGCCAGCAGTTTTTCTGCGGGAGAGAGCACAGATACGCAGTATTTT.

V usage is TRBV19 and J usage is TRBJ2-5, with 10 bases fitting TRBD2. The V segment lost 4 bases and the J segment 6 bases; nucleotides outside the gene matches: 11. The CDR3 length is 16 residues. Per the germline V gene, CDR1 is LNHDA and CDR2 is SQIVND (reference sequence). CDR3 in amino acids: CASSSSGGALRKTQYF. DNA for the CDR3: TGTGCCAGTAGTAGCAGCGGGGGGGCCTTAAGAAAGACCCAGTACTTC.

This clone was detected many times. V and J are TRBV3-1 (or the pseudogene TRBV3-2) and TRBJ2-7, with a tentative D call TRBD1 (5 bases). Germline lookup yields CDR1 LGHDT and CDR2 YNNKEL (reference sequence). There are 15 residues in the CDR3. V was clipped by 1 base and J by 4 bases, with 14 bases between them. The CDR3 sequence: CASSQAAGKSYEQYF. The CDR3 coding sequence is TGTGCCAGCAGCCAAGCAGCAGGGAAAAGTTACGAGCAGTACTTC.

The chain combines TRBV10-3 with TRBJ1-4; 10 bases match TRBD1. Germline V gene sequence: CDR1 ENHRY, CDR2 SYGVKD. The length of the CDR3 is 16 residues. V lost 2 bases, J lost 8 bases, and 8 bases stayed unmatched. The CDR3 DNA sequence: TGTGCCATCAGTGAGGCGAGCGGGACAGGGGACGAAAAACTGTTTTTT. This codes for CAISEASGTGDEKLFF.

The sample holds a few counts of this clone. The chain employs TRBV6-5 and TRBJ1-2; a possible D gene is TRBD1 (6 bases). Germline CDR1 and CDR2: MNHEY and SVGAGI. The CDR3 is made up of 12 amino acids. Trimming pared 2 bases from V and 8 bases from J, leaving 9 bases between. The CDR3 reads CASSYRDKGYTF. CDR3 coding DNA: TGTGCCAGCAGTTACCGGGACAAGGGCTACACCTTC.

This rearrangement joins TRBV6-1 to TRBJ2-7; no reliable D call. V was trimmed by 3 bases and J by 2 bases, leaving 8 bases between them. CDR1 MNHNS and CDR2 SASEGT come from the germline V gene. This CDR3 has 13 residues. The DNA for the CDR3 is TGTGCCAGCAGTGACGGTTCTACCTACGAGCAGTACTTC. It is translated as CASSDGSTYEQYF.

This clone came up a few times. V gene TRBV29-1 combines with J gene TRBJ2-7; the D gene is possibly TRBD2 (5 bases). Germline V gene sequence: CDR1 SQVTM, CDR2 ANQGSEA. Trimming removed 6 bases at V and 6 bases at J, with 15 bases between. The CDR3 is made up of 12 amino acids. The CDR3 protein is CSVPGLMSEQYF. The CDR3 DNA is TGCAGCGTACCCGGACTGATGAGCGAGCAGTACTTC.

V gene TRBV27 combines with J gene TRBJ1-6; the D gene is possibly TRBD1 (5 bases). With 2 bases removed from V and 8 bases from J, the gap between germline ends came to 7 bases. The V gene's germline CDR1 is MNHEY and CDR2 SMNVEV (reference sequence). The length of the CDR3 is 13 residues. In nucleotides, the CDR3 is TGTGCCAGCAGTTTAACGGGGGATTCACCCCTCCACTTT. Protein product: CASSLTGDSPLHF.

This rearrangement joins TRBV25-1 to TRBJ1-2, with a weak D call TRBD1 (6 bases). Germline CDR1 MGHDK, CDR2 SYGVNS. The CDR3 is made up of 12 amino acids. V lost 6 bases and J 8 bases, leaving 13 bases between the germline ends. The CDR3 nucleotides read TGTGCCAGCAGGACACAGGGTCTCGGCTACACCTTC. Its protein product is CASRTQGLGYTF.

J is TRBJ1-6 and V is TRBV5-5; 7 bases are shared with TRBD1. Germline V gene data show CDR1 as SGHKS and CDR2 as YYEKEE (reference sequence). CDR3 length: 13 residues. With 4 bases clipped from V and 10 bases from J, the junction kept 5 bases outside the gene matches. Here the CDR3 reads CASSTRQGSPLHF. The CDR3 DNA reads as TGTGCCAGCAGCACCCGACAGGGCTCACCCCTCCACTTT. The full variable domain, completed using reference TRBV5-5 and TRBJ1-6, is DAGVTQSPTHLIKTRGQQVTLRCSPISGHKSVSWYQQVLGQGPQFIFQYYEKEERGRGNFPDRFSARQFPNYSSELNVNALLLGDSALYLCASSTRQGSPLHFGNGTRLTVT.

This chain links TRBV25-1 with TRBJ2-7, with TRBD1 identical over 10 bases. J gave up 4 bases and V 2 bases, and 5 bases lay outside the gene matches. The CDR3 length is 15 residues. The germline V gene encodes CDR1 MGHDK and CDR2 SYGVNS. CDR3 protein: CASSEVGTGEYEQYF. In DNA, the CDR3 is TGTGCCAGCAGTGAAGTGGGGACAGGGGAATACGAGCAGTACTTC.

The chain links TRBV11-2 to TRBJ2-1; 8 bases are shared with TRBD2. The germline CDR1 and CDR2 sequences are SGHAT and FQNNGV. The CDR3 is 14 residues long. V shed 3 bases and J 7 bases; nucleotides not matched to a gene: 5. The CDR3 region is CASSFPGGPNEQFF. CDR3 DNA: TGTGCCAGCAGCTTCCCGGGGGGGCCAAATGAGCAGTTCTTC.

The chain couples TRBV5-1 to TRBJ1-6, with 7 bases identical to TRBD1. The CDR3 extends over 16 amino acids. After removal of 4 bases from V and 8 bases from J, the junction contained 12 bases not matched to a gene. Germline V lookup: CDR1 SGHRS, CDR2 YFSETQ. CDR3 loop: CASSQTLARGDSPLHF. As DNA, the CDR3 is TGCGCCAGCAGCCAAACTTTGGCCAGGGGGGATTCACCCCTCCACTTT.

V usage is TRBV3-1 (or the pseudogene TRBV3-2) and J usage is TRBJ2-5; a weak D match, TRBD1 (7 bases). Per germline, CDR1 LGHDT and CDR2 YNNKEL (reference sequence). The V end was cut by 4 bases, the J end by 2 bases, with 11 bases between. The CDR3 extends over 14 amino acids. CDR3 protein: CASSLRGVQETQYF. The CDR3 DNA reads TGTGCCAGCAGCCTCAGGGGGGTACAAGAGACCCAGTACTTC.